These T cell receptor beta chains were read from a single sample in a study of blood T cell repertoires in COVID-19. TCRdb's table, derived via immunoSEQ multiplex PCR, lists solely in-frame clones and lacks some. The sample holds 250,000 to 300,000 clones; around 87% are singletons and the top ten take approximately 5.3%. Specimen: peripheral blood. These receptors all come from an older woman with COVID-19, enrolled during active disease. Each CDR3 is given with its conserved first and last residue. The D gene is left open where the match is weak. Rows may omit the clone size; those that give it use once, few, many or a size class.

clone size,J gene,V gene,D gene,CDR3 DNA,CDR3 protein
NA,TRBJ2-3,TRBV10-2,NA,TGCGCCAGCAACACATTATCCCGAAGTGCAGATACGCAGTATTTT,CASNTLSRSADTQYF
NA,TRBJ1-2,TRBV2,NA,TGTGCCAGCAGTTTCTTAGTCGCCCGGGGCTACACCTTC,CASSFLVARGYTF
once,TRBJ2-1,TRBV7-3,TRBD2,TGTGCCAGCAGCCCGACACTAGCCGGGAGGAGGAATGAGCAGTTCTTC,CASSPTLAGRRNEQFF
few,TRBJ2-7,TRBV5-1,TRBD1,TGCGCCAGCAGCTCGACAGGGCTCCCCTCCAACGAGCAGTACTTC,CASSSTGLPSNEQYF
NA,TRBJ1-4,TRBV4-1,NA,TGCGCCAGCAGCCGGAATCACAGAACTAATGAAAAACTGTTTTTT,CASSRNHRTNEKLFF
NA,TRBJ2-1,TRBV29-1,TRBD1,TGCAGCGTGAAAGGACAGGGATCTAACAATGAGCAGTTCTTC,CSVKGQGSNNEQFF
NA,TRBJ2-1,TRBV23-1,NA,TGCGCCAGCAGTCAAGACAGGATAACCCCAGGACGGTCCTACAATGAGCAGTTCTTC,CASSQDRITPGRSYNEQFF
NA,TRBJ2-3,TRBV15,NA,TGTGCCACCAGCAGAGAACTTAGGGGTTATAGCACAGATACGCAGTATTTT,CATSRELRGYSTDTQYF
NA,TRBJ2-1,TRBV7-9,TRBD2,TGTGCCAGCAGCTTACTACTAGCGGGGTCCAATGAGCAGTTCTTC,CASSLLLAGSNEQFF
NA,TRBJ2-5,TRBV18,NA,TGTGCCAGCTCACGCCCACTCCTCCAAGAGACCCAGTACTTC,CASSRPLLQETQYF
NA,TRBJ1-2,TRBV4-1,NA,TGCGCCAGCAGCCAAGATCGGTCCGGTCTCGAGGGTGGCTACACCTTC,CASSQDRSGLEGGYTF
once,TRBJ2-1,TRBV6-1,NA,TGTGCCAGCAGTGAACGGTCCCCCCGGGGGTACAATGAGCAGTTCTTC,CASSERSPRGYNEQFF
NA,TRBJ2-3,TRBV6-2/TRBV6-3,TRBD2,TGTGCCAGCAGCCCTCAACTAGCGGGAGCGGGAGATACGCAGTATTTT,CASSPQLAGAGDTQYF
NA,TRBJ2-3,TRBV30,TRBD2,TGTGCCTGGAGCCCCGGTTACAGCGGGGGAGATACGCAGTATTTT,CAWSPGYSGGDTQYF
NA,TRBJ1-6,TRBV6-5,NA,TGTGCCAGCAGTTACTCTCAGGGTGATTCACCCCTCCACTTT,CASSYSQGDSPLHF